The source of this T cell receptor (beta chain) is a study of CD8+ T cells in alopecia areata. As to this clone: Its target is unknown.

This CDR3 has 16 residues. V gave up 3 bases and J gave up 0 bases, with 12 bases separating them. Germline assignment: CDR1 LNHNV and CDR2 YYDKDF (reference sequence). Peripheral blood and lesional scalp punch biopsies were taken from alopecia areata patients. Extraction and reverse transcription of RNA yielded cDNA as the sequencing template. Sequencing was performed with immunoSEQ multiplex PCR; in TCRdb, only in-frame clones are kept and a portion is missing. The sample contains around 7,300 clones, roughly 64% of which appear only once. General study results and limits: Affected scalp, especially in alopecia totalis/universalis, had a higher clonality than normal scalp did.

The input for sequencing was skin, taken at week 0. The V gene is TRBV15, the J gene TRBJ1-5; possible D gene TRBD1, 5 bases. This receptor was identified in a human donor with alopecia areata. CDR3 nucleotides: TGTGCCACCAGCAGTGCTCGGACACTTAGCAATCAGCCCCAGCATTTT. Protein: CATSSARTLSNQPQHF. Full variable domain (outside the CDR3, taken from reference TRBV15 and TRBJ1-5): DAMVIQNPRYQVTQFGKPVTLSCSQTLNHNVMYWYQQKSSQAPKLLFHYYDKDFNNEADTPDNFQSRRPNTSFCFLDIRSPGLGDTAMYLCATSSARTLSNQPQHFGDGTRLSIL.